Below are 2 T cell receptor beta chains sequenced from a single sample in a study of technical replicates of blood from a handful of donors. The table came from immunoSEQ multiplex PCR; TCRdb's copy has only in-frame clones and leaves some out. Of around 81,000 clones listed, 80% to 90% are singletons. The sample consisted of PBMCs. These receptors all stem from a human donor in good health. Some clones in this sample may be carry-over from other donors' samples.

The V call is TRBV9, the J call TRBJ1-4, with 7 bases aligning to TRBD1. V lost 3 bases to trimming and J lost 0 bases; unmatched junction nucleotides: 11. There are 18 residues in the CDR3. Germline CDR1 and CDR2: SGDLS and YYNGEE. The CDR3, as DNA: TGTGCCAGCAGCGCGACAGGGACAACACGTGCAACTAATGAAAAACTGTTTTTT. Amino acids: CASSATGTTRATNEKLFF.

V and J are TRBV6-1 and TRBJ1-1; TRBD1 aligns across 7 bases. Trimming at V came to 4 bases and at J to 10 bases, leaving 9 bases not matched to a gene. The CDR3 contains 13 residues. Looked up from germline, CDR1 is MNHNS and CDR2 is SASEGT. CDR3 loop: CASSGHRGERAFF. The CDR3 DNA sequence: TGTGCCAGCAGTGGACACAGGGGAGAAAGAGCTTTCTTT.